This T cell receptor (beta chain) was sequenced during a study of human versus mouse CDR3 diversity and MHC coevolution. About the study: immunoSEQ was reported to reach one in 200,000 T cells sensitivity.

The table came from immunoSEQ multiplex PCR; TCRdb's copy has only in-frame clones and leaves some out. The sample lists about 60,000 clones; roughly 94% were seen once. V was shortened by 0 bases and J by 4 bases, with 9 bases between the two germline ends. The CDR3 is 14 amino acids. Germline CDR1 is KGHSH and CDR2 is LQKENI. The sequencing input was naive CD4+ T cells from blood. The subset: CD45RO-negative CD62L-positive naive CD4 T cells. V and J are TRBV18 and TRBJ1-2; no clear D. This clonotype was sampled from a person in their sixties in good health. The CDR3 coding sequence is TGTGCCAGCTCACCACCGTGGGAGGGCTATGGCTACACCTTC. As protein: CASSPPWEGYGYTF.